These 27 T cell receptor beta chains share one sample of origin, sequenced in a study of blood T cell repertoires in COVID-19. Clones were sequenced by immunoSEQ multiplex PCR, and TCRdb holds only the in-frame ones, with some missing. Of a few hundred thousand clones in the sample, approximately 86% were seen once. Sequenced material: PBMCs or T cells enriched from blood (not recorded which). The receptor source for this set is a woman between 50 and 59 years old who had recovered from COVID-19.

CDR3 protein: CASSGSGSSYNEQFF. CDR3 nucleotides: TGTGCCAGCAGCGGCAGCGGGAGTTCCTACAATGAGCAGTTCTTC. This rearrangement joins TRBV11-2 to TRBJ2-1; TRBD2 matches 8 bases. V dropped 5 bases and J dropped 1; count of bases not matched to a gene: 4. The germline V gene has CDR1 SGHAT and CDR2 FQNNGV. This CDR3 has 15 amino acids.

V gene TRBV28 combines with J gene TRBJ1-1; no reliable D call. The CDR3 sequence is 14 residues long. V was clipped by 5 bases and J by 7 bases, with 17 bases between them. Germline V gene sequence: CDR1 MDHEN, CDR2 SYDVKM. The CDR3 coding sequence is TGTGCCAGCAGTCCCCCAAACAGACCGAATGAAGCTTTCTTT. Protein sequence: CASSPPNRPNEAFF.

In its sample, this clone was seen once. CDR3 residues: CASSLAGQGTHGYTF. In DNA, the CDR3 is TGTGCCAGCAGCTTAGCGGGACAGGGTACTCATGGCTACACCTTC. The chain couples TRBV7-2 to TRBJ1-2; TRBD1 agrees at 9 bases. Germline V gene lookup returns CDR1 SGHTA and CDR2 FQGNSA. The CDR3 loop spans 15 amino acids. With V trimmed by 0 bases and J by 6 bases, 5 bases remained unmatched.

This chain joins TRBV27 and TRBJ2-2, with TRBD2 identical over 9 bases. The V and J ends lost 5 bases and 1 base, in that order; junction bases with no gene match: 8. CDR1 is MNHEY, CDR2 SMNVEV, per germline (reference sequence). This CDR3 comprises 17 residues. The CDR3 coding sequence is TGTGCCAGCAGTATTAGACTAGCGGAAAAGAACACCGGGGAGCTGTTTTTT. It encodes CASSIRLAEKNTGELFF.

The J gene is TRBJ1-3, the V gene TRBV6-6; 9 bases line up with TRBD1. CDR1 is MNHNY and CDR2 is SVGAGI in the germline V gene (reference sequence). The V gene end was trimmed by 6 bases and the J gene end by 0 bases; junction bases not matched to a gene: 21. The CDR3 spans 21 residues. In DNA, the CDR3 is TGTGCCAGCAGCCCCCTTGCCGAGGGACAGGGAAAAAGGGGCTCTGGAAACACCATATATTTT. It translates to CASSPLAEGQGKRGSGNTIYF.

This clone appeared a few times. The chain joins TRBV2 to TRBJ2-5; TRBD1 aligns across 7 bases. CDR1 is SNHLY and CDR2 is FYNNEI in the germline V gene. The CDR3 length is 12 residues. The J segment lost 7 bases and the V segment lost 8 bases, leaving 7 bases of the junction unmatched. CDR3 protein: CASQDRVGTQYF. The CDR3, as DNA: TGTGCCAGCCAAGACAGGGTGGGGACCCAGTACTTC.

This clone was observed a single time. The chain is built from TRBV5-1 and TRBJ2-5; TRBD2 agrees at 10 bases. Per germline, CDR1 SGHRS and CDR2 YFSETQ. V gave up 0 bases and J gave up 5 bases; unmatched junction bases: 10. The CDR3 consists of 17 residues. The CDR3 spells CASSLAPPSGSKETQYF. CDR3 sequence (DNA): TGCGCCAGCAGCTTGGCACCCCCTAGCGGGAGTAAGGAGACCCAGTACTTC. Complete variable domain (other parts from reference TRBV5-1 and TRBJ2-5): KAGVTQTPRYLIKTRGQQVTLSCSPISGHRSVSWYQQTPGQGLQFLFEYFSETQRNKGNFPGRFSGRQFSNSRSEMNVSTLELGDSALYLCASSLAPPSGSKETQYFGPGTRLLVL.

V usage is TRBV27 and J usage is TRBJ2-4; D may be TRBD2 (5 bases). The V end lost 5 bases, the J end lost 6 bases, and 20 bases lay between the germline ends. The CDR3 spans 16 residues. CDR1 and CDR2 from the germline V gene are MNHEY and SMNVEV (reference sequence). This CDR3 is CASSARLTQGGNIQYF. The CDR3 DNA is TGTGCCAGCAGTGCGCGACTAACTCAAGGCGGAAACATTCAGTACTTC.

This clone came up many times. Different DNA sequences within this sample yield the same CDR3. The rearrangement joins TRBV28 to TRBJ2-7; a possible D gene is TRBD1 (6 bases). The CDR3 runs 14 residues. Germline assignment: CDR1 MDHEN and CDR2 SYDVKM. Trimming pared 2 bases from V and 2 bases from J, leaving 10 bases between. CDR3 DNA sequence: TGTGCCAGCAGTTTAACAGGGAATCCCTACGAGCAGTACTTC. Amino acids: CASSLTGNPYEQYF. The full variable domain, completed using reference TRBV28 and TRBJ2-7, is DVKVTQSSRYLVKRTGEKVFLECVQDMDHENMFWYRQDPGLGLRLIYFSYDVKMKEKGDIPEGYSVSREKKERFSLILESASTNQTSMYLCASSLTGNPYEQYFGPGTRLTVT.

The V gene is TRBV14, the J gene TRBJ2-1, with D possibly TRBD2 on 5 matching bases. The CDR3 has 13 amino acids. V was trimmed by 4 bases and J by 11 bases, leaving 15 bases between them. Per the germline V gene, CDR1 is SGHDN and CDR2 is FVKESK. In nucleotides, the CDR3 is TGTGCCAGCAGCCCGCAGCGGAGCGCCCAGCAGTTCTTC. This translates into CASSPQRSAQQFF.

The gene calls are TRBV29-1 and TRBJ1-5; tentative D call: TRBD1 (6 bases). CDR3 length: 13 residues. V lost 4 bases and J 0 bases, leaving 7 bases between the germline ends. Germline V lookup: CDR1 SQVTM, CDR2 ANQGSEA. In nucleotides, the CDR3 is TGCAGCGTTGGGACAGATAGCAATCAGCCCCAGCATTTT. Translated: CSVGTDSNQPQHF.

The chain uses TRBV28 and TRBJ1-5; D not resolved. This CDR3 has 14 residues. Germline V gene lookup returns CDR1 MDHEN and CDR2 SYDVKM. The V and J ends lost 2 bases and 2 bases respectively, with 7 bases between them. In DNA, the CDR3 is TGTGCCAGCAGTTTAGTACAGCGCAATCAGCCCCAGCATTTT. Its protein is CASSLVQRNQPQHF.

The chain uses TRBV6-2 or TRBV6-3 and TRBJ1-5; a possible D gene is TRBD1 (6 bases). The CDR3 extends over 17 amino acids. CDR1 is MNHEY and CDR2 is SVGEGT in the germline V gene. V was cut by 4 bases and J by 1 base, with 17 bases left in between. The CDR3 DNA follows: TGTGCCAGCAGTTTCCGAACAGGGAGGGCGAGCAATCAGCCCCAGCATTTT. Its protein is CASSFRTGRASNQPQHF.

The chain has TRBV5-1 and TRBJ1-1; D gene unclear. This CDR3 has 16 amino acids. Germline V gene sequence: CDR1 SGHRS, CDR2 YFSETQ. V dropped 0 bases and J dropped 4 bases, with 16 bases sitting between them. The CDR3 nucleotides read TGCGCCAGCAGCTTGGGTGTCCGCGAAGATGCCACTGAAGCTTTCTTT. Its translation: CASSLGVREDATEAFF.

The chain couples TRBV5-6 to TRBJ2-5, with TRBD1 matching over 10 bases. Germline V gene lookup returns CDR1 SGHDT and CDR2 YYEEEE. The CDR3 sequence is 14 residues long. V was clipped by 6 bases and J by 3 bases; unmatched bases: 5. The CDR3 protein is CASTDGTGEETQYF. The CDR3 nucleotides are TGTGCCAGCACGGACGGGACAGGGGAAGAGACCCAGTACTTC.

This chain's CDR3 is CASSYSRQQAGYTF. As DNA, the CDR3 is TGTGCCAGCAGTTACTCGAGACAGCAAGCGGGCTACACCTTC. This chain links TRBV6-5 with TRBJ1-2, with D possibly TRBD1 on 5 matching bases. The length of the CDR3 is 14 residues. The germline V gene encodes CDR1 MNHEY and CDR2 SVGAGI. The V and J ends lost 0 bases and 8 bases respectively, with 13 bases between them.

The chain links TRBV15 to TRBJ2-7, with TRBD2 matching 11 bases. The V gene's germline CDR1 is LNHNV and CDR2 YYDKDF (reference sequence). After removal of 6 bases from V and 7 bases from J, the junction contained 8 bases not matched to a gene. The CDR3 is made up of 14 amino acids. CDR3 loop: CATRLAGDPREQYF. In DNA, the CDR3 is TGTGCCACCAGACTAGCGGGAGACCCTCGGGAGCAGTACTTC.

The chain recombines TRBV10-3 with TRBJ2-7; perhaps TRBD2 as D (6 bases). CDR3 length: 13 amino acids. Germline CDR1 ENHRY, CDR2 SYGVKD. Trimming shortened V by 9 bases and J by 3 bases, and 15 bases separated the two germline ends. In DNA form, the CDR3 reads TGTGCCATGGCCCAGGGAGGAGGCTACGAGCAGTACTTC. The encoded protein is CAMAQGGGYEQYF.

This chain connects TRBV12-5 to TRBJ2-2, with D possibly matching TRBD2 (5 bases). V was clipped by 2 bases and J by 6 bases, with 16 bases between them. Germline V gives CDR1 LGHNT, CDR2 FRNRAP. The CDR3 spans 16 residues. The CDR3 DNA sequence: TGTGCTAGTGGTTTGAGGGTGGGAGAGGGTGCCGGGGAGCTGTTTTTT. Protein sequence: CASGLRVGEGAGELFF.

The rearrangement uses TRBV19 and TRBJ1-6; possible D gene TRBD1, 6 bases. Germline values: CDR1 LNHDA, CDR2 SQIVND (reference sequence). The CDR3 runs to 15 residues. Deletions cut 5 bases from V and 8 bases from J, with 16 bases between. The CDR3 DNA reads TGTGCCAGTAGTGTCCAACAGGGAGGGGATTCACCCCTCCACTTT. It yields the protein CASSVQQGGDSPLHF.

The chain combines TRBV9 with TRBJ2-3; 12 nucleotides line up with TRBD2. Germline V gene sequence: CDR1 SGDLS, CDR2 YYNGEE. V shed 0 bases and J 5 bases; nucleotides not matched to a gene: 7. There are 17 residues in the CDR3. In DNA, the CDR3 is TGTGCCAGCAGCGTAGTTTCTAGCGGGAGGGCCGGAGATACGCAGTATTTT. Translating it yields CASSVVSSGRAGDTQYF.

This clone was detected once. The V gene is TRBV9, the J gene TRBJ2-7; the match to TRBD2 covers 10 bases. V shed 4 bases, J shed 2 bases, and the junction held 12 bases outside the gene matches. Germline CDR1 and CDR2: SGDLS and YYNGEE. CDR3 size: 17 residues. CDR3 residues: CASSSRPSTSGTYEQYF. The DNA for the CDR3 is TGTGCCAGCAGCTCAAGACCCTCAACTAGCGGGACCTACGAGCAGTACTTC.

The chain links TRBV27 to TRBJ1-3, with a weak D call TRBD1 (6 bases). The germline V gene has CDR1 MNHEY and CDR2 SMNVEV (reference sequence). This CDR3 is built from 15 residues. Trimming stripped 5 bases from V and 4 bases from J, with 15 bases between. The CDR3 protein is CASSLQQGQGNTIYF. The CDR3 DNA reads TGTGCCAGCAGTCTTCAACAGGGTCAAGGAAACACCATATATTTT.

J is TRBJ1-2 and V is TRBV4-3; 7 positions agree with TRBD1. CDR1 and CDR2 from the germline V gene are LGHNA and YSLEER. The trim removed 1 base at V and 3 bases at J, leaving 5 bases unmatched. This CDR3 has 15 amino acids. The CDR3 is CASSQGTGQDYGYTF. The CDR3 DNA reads TGCGCCAGCAGCCAAGGTACCGGACAGGACTATGGCTACACCTTC.

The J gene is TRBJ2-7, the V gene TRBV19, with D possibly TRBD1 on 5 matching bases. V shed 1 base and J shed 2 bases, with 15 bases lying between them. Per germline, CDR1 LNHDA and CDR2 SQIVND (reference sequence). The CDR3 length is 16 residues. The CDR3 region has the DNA TGTGCCAGTAGTATAGTTGCAGGGAAAAGGACCTACGAGCAGTACTTC. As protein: CASSIVAGKRTYEQYF.

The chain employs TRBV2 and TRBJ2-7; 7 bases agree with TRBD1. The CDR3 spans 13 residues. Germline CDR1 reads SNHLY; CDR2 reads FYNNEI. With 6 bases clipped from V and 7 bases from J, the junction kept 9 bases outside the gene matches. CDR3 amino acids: CASSESRGQEQYF. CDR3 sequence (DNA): TGTGCCAGCAGCGAGTCGAGGGGGCAAGAGCAGTACTTC.

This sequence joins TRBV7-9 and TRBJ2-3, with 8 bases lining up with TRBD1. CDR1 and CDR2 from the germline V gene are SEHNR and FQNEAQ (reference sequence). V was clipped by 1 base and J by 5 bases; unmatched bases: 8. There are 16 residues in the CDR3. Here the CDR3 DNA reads TGTGCCAGCAGCTTAGGCGGCCAGGGGGCTGTAGATACGCAGTATTTT. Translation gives CASSLGGQGAVDTQYF.